Listed below are T cell receptor beta chains from one sample, sequenced in a study of cytomegalovirus exposure and HLA in healthy donors. The repertoire was sequenced with immunoSEQ multiplex PCR; TCRdb's copy has only in-frame clones and lacks some. The sample records over 150,000 clones, more than 65% being singletons. Sequencing was performed on PBMCs. The receptors here all came from a woman aged 50 to 65 in good health and CMV-seronegative. The CDR3 runs from the conserved cysteine through the conserved F or W. The D gene is left open where the match is weak. Size is omitted from some rows. Given values are once, few, many or a class for expanded clones.

abundance,v_gene,j_gene,d_gene,CDR3nt,CDR3aa
NA,TRBV2,TRBJ1-5,TRBD1,TGTGCCAGCAGGGTGACGACAGGGGGGTCGCACAATCAGCCCCAGCATTTT,CASRVTTGGSHNQPQHF
NA,TRBV6-1,TRBJ2-1,TRBD1,TGTGCCAGCAGTGAAGGGAGGTTAGGGGGCGGTGAGCAGTTCTTC,CASSEGRLGGGEQFF
NA,TRBV9,TRBJ1-5,TRBD1,TGTGCCAGCAGCGCTGGGACAGGGGGCCAGCCCCAGCATTTT,CASSAGTGGQPQHF
NA,TRBV7-9,TRBJ2-5,NA,TGTGCCAGCAGCTTAGGATGGGGGGAAGAGACCCAGTACTTC,CASSLGWGEETQYF
NA,TRBV12-5,TRBJ2-2,NA,TGTGCTAGTGGTTTGTGGGGCTCGAACACCGGGGAGCTGTTTTTT,CASGLWGSNTGELFF
few,TRBV7-8,TRBJ1-1,NA,TGTGCCAGCAGCATAAGACAAATAGGGAGGCCGAACACTGAAGCTTTCTTT,CASSIRQIGRPNTEAFF
NA,TRBV28,TRBJ2-4,NA,TGTGCCAGCAGTGGGGGGGCAAACATTCAGTACTTC,CASSGGANIQYF
NA,TRBV5-1,TRBJ2-7,TRBD1,TGCGCCAGCAGCTCGACAGGGGGCGGCAACGAGCAGTACTTC,CASSSTGGGNEQYF
once,TRBV4-3,TRBJ1-5,NA,TGCGCCAGCAGCCAAGATTTCTACAGGTTGAGCAATCAGCCCCAGCATTTT,CASSQDFYRLSNQPQHF
NA,TRBV4-2,TRBJ2-7,NA,TGTGCCAGCAGCCAAGATTGGGGGGGCCTGGAGCTTTACGAGCAGTACTTC,CASSQDWGGLELYEQYF
NA,TRBV6-5,TRBJ1-2,NA,TGTGCCAGCAGCCCCGAACCCCAGGATGACTATGGCTACACCTTC,CASSPEPQDDYGYTF
NA,TRBV5-8,TRBJ1-6,TRBD1,TGTGCCAGTATGGGACAGGGAGATCTCCTCTATAATTCACCCCTCCACTTT,CASMGQGDLLYNSPLHF
NA,TRBV7-2,TRBJ2-3,NA,TGTGCCAGCAGCTTCTTCCCTGGGGGGGGCTCCCGCACAGATACGCAGTATTTT,CASSFFPGGGSRTDTQYF
NA,TRBV19,TRBJ1-2,NA,TGTGCCAGTAGTTTTCAGGGGACGATCCAAGGGGGATACACCTTC,CASSFQGTIQGGYTF
NA,TRBV14,TRBJ1-1,TRBD1,TGTGCCAGCGGTTTACAGGGGGGCACTGAAGCTTTCTTT,CASGLQGGTEAFF
NA,TRBV18,TRBJ1-1,NA,TGTGCCAGCTCGCCGGACAGTTGGTTCACTGAAGCTTTCTTT,CASSPDSWFTEAFF
NA,TRBV5-1,TRBJ1-1,NA,TGCGCCAGCAGGGAACAGGGTCCTGAAGCTTTCTTT,CASREQGPEAFF
NA,TRBV7-3,TRBJ2-6,NA,TGTGCCAGCAGCTTATCGGGTTCTGGGGCCAACGTCCTGACTTTC,CASSLSGSGANVLTF
NA,TRBV7-2,TRBJ2-7,TRBD2,TGTGCCAGCAGCTTAGAGTCGCTAGCGGGAGGTGGCGAGCAGTACTTC,CASSLESLAGGGEQYF
NA,TRBV6-6,TRBJ1-1,NA,TGTGCCAGCAGTTACTCGCTGCGGGGAGAGGCTTTCTTT,CASSYSLRGEAFF
NA,TRBV6-1,TRBJ1-5,TRBD1,TGTGCCAGCAGTGCTCGGGGACAGGGGAGCAATCAGCCCCAGCATTTT,CASSARGQGSNQPQHF
NA,TRBV9,TRBJ2-1,NA,TGTGCCAGCAGCGCCCAATCCGGGTCCAATGAGCAGTTCTTC,CASSAQSGSNEQFF
NA,TRBV9,TRBJ2-5,TRBD1,TGTGCCAGCAGCGTAGAAGGGACAGCAACACAAGAGACCCAGTACTTC,CASSVEGTATQETQYF